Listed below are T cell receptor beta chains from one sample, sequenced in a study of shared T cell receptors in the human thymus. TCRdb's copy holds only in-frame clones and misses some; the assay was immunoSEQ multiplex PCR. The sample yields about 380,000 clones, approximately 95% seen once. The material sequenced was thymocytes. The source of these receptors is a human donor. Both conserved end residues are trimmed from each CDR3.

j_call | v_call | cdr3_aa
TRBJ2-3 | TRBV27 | ASSLPGQGNDTQY
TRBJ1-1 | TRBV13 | ASSPRTGVSNTEAF
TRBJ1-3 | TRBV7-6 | ASSLIIQAAGNTIY
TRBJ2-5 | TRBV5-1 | ASSLVSELGQALYQETQY
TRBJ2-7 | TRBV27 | ASSGDKAYEQY
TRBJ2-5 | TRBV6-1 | ASSKEPFTSGRSRQETQY
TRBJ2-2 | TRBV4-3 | ASSQVGQGADTGELF
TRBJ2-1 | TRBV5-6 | ASSLASSTVRDEQF
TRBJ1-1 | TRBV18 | ASSPGGVDTEAF
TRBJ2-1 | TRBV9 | ASSVTRPGIGTYNEQF
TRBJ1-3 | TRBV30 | AWRRGGRGGNTIY
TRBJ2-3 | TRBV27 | ASTHDPGLAGGGTDTQY
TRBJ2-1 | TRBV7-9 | ASSSTSAFEQF
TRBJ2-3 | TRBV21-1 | ASSKDESKGTDTQY
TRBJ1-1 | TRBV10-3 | AISGTANTEAF
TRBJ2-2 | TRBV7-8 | ASSPSVLVAGELF
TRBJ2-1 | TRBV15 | ATSREAPVTVVYNEQF
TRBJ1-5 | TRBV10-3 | AISESGESNQPQH
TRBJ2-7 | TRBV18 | ASSPSGQGPYEQY
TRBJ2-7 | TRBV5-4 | ASSLSRNSDYEQY
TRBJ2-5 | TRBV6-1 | ASSEVREGTQY
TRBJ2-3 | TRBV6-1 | ASSAGDTQY
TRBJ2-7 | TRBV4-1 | ASSQHIRLAGGPSGYEQY
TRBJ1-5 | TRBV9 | ASSRTPRANQPQH
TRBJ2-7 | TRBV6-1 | ASSTRTGPSYEQY
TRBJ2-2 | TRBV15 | ATSRALRPGGARAGELF
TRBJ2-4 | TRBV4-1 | ASSDESLGGAAKNIQY
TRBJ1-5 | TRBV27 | ASSLSDRFNQPQH
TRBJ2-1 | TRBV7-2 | ASSLRGNEQF
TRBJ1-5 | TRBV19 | ASRGRNSNQPQH
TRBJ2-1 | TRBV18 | ASSPRTSGLVDEQF
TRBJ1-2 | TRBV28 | ASSPHGDRTLFYGYT
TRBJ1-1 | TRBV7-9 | ASSLAFKGRRSTEAF
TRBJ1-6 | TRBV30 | AWGDQTGGDSPLH
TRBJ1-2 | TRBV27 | ASRTLGGDLFNYGYT
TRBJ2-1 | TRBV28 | ASSFPRGPYNEQF
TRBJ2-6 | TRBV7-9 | ASSLPLISGANVLT
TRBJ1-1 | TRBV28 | ASSSSGAFNTEAF
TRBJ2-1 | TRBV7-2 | ASSLEGGEQF
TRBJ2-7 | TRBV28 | ASTSLRGGPTSGPSYEQY
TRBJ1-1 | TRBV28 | ASSPRGGDTEAF
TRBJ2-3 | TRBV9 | ASSSRTSGLTDTQY
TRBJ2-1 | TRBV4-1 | ASSQAQDQYFYNEQF
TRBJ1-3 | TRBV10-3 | AISPGDGNTIY
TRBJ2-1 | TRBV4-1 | ASSKRKTPNEQF
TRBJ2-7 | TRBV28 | ASSLAGEVEQY
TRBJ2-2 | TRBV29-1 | SVVRLGSGELF
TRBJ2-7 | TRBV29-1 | SVEQGGPTYEQY
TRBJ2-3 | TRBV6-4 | ASSESGELGTQY
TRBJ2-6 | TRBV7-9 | ASSLAGAGANVLT
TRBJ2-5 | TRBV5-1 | ASSVPGLQETQY
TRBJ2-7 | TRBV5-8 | ASSLRSGTSYEQY
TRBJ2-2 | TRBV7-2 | ASSLPGQGAPGGELF
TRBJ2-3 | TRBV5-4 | ASYYSKGGSRLVDTQY
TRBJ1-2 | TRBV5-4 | ASSLDRPRSYGYT
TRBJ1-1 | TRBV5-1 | ASSANARDTEAF
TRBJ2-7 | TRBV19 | ASLKSGGGEQY
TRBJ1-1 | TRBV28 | ASSFQNTEAF
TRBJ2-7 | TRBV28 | ATHSYQATYEQY
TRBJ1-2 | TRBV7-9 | ASSLRMDRQINYGYT